Here is one TCR beta chain with its context. MiXCR was run by TCRdb on the 5' RACE reads, yielding one entry per CDR3 protein. The repertoire includes around 500,000 distinct CDR3 sequences, more than 13% of them detected once, and 0.4% to 0.55% sits in the top ten. This sample is drawn from a study of identical twins. The CDR3 runs to 14 residues. Trimming cost V 5 bases and J 2 bases; bases outside gene matches: 5. Germline V gene sequence: CDR1 SGHTA, CDR2 FQGNSA. These data were likewise used in another study, on yellow fever vaccine responses in identical twins.

This receptor was taken from a young woman in good health. V gene TRBV7-2 combines with J gene TRBJ2-7; 8 bases are a match to TRBD1. Sequencing was carried out using CD4+ T cells sorted from blood. The CDR3 is CASSATGGPYEQYF. In DNA, the CDR3 is TGTGCCAGCAGCGCCACAGGGGGTCCCTACGAGCAGTACTTC.